The source of this T cell receptor beta chain is a study of T cell responses to AZD1222 COVID-19 vaccine. The study's findings and limits: None of the repertoires were sampled until the peak T cell response had passed. When two AZD1222 doses had been given, Spike-specific TCR breadth and depth rose. Nearly half of the spike-specific TCRs reportedly recognize variant regions that carry no mutations. There were mostly white British donors and more females than males, and clonal diversity was possibly underestimated.

Data came from immunoSEQ multiplex PCR; TCRdb stores just in-frame clones and leaves some out. The top ten hold about 4% of the sample, which has 140,000 to 150,000 clones, roughly four fifths seen once. As concerns this clone: No antigen is known for it.

Germline CDR1 reads KGHSH; CDR2 reads LQKENI. The CDR3 is 16 residues long. The V end was cut by 3 bases, the J end by 0 bases, with 14 bases between. The chain links TRBV18 to TRBJ1-2; unclear D gene. The origin of this receptor is an adult in good health. The sequences come from peripheral blood, collected on day 0 of MenACWY control vaccination. The CDR3 region is CASSPIRESTNYGYTF. The CDR3 DNA sequence: TGTGCCAGCTCACCCATCCGGGAGAGTACTAACTATGGCTACACCTTC.